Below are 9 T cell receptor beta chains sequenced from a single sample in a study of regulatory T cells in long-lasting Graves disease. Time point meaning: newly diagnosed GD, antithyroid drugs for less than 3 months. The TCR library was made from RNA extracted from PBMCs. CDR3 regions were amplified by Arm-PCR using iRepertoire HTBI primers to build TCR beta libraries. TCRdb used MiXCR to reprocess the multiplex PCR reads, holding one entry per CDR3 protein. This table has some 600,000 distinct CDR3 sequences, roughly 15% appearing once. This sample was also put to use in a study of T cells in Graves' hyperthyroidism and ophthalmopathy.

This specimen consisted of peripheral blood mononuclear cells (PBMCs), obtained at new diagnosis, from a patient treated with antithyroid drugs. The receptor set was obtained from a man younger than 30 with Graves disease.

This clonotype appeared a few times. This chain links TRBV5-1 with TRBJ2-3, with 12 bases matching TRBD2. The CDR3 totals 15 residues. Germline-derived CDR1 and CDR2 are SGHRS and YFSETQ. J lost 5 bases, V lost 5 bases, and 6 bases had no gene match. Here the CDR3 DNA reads TGCGCCAGCAGTAGCGGGGGACTAGCGGGAGATACGCAGTATTTT. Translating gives CASSSGGLAGDTQYF.

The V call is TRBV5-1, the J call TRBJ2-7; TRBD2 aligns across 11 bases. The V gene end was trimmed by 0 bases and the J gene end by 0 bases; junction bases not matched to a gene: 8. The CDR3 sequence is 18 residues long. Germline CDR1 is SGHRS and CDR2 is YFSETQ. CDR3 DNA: TGCGCCAGCAGCTTGGATACTAGCGGGAGAGGCGGCTCCTACGAGCAGTACTTC. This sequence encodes CASSLDTSGRGGSYEQYF.

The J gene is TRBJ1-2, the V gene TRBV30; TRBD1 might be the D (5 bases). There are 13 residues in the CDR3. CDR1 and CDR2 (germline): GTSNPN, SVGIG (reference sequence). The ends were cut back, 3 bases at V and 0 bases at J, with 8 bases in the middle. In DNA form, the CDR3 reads TGTGCCTGGAGCACAGGTACTAACTATGGCTACACCTTC. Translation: CAWSTGTNYGYTF.

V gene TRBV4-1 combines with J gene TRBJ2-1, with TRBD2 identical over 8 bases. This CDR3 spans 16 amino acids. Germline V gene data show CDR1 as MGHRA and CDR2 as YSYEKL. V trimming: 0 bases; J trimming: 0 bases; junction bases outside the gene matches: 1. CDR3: CASSQDTSGSYNEQFF. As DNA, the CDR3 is TGCGCCAGCAGCCAAGATACTAGCGGCTCCTACAATGAGCAGTTCTTC.

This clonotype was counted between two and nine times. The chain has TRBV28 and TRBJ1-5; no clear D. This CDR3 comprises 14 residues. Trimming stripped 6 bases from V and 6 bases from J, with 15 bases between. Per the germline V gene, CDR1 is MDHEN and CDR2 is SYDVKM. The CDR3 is CASSQPYASQPQHF. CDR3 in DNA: TGTGCCAGCAGCCAACCGTACGCCAGTCAGCCCCAGCATTTT.

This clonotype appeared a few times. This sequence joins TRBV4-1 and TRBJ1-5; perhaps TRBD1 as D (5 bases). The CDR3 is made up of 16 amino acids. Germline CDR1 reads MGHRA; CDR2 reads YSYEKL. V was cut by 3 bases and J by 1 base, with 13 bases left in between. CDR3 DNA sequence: TGCGCCAGCAGCCAGCAGGGCCGAGCCAGCAATCAGCCCCAGCATTTT. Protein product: CASSQQGRASNQPQHF.

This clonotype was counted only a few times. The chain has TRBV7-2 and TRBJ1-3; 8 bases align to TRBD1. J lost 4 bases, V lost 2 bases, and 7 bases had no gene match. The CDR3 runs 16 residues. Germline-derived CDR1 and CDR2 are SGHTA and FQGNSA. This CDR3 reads CASSLFGTGPGNTIYF. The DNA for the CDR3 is TGTGCCAGCAGCTTATTTGGGACAGGACCGGGAAACACCATATATTTT.

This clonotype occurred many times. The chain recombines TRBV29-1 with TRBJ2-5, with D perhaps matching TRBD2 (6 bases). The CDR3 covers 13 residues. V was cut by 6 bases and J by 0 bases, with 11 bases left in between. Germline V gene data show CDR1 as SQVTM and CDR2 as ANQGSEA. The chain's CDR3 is CSVDYGYQETQYF. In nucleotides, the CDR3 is TGCAGCGTGGACTACGGGTACCAAGAGACCCAGTACTTC.

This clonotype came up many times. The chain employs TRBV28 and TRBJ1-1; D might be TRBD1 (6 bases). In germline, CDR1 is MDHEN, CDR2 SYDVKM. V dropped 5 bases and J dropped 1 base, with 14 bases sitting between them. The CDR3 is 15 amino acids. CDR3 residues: CASSTTGPQNTEAFF. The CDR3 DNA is TGTGCCAGCAGTACGACAGGACCTCAGAACACTGAAGCTTTCTTT.